These 30 T cell receptor beta chains originate from one sample sequenced in a study of neurological immune-mediated disorders. From the 5' RACE reads, TCRdb called clonotypes with MiXCR, one entry per CDR3 protein. The sample consists of approximately 50,000 distinct CDR3 sequences, approximately 10% of them appearing once. The material sequenced was PBMCs. The receptors originated from a man between 65 and 85 years old with HTLV-1-associated myelopathy (HAM/TSP).

At least ten counts were recorded for this clonotype. The chain uses TRBV5-1 and TRBJ1-1; D remains unclear. V was cut by 0 bases and J by 3 bases, with 6 bases left in between. The germline V gene has CDR1 SGHRS and CDR2 YFSETQ. The CDR3 is 13 residues long. The CDR3 is CASSLGPDTEAFF. For the CDR3, the DNA is TGCGCCAGCAGCTTGGGTCCTGACACTGAAGCTTTCTTT.

This clonotype was seen at least ten times. The chain links TRBV5-1 to TRBJ1-1, with D uncertain. V was pared by 5 bases and J by 10 bases, with 15 bases between. Germline-derived CDR1 and CDR2 are SGHRS and YFSETQ. CDR3 length: 12 amino acids. CDR3 sequence reads: CASRSAMSRAFF. The CDR3 DNA follows: TGCGCCAGCAGATCTGCGATGTCGAGAGCTTTCTTT. The full variable domain, rest sourced from reference TRBV5-1 and TRBJ1-1, is KAGVTQTPRYLIKTRGQQVTLSCSPISGHRSVSWYQQTPGQGLQFLFEYFSETQRNKGNFPGRFSGRQFSNSRSEMNVSTLELGDSALYLCASRSAMSRAFFGQGTRLTVV.

This clonotype was detected ten times or more. The V gene is TRBV29-1, the J gene TRBJ2-7, with D hard to call. The CDR3 loop spans 13 amino acids. V was trimmed by 4 bases and J by 2 bases, leaving 12 bases between them. Germline lookup yields CDR1 SQVTM and CDR2 ANQGSEA. The CDR3 region has the DNA TGCAGCGTTGTATGGACGGCAGCCTACGAGCAGTACTTC. Its translation is CSVVWTAAYEQYF.

In the case of this clonotype: Given a much more abundant clone one base away, this may be a read error. CDR3 sequence reads: CASSLEQCGTQYF. The CDR3 DNA sequence: TGTGCCAGCAGTTTAGAGCAATGCGGGACCCAGTACTTC. V and J are TRBV12-3 or TRBV12-4 and TRBJ2-5; D remains ambiguous. The CDR3 is 13 residues long. Trimming shortened V by 1 base and J by 7 bases, and 10 bases separated the two germline ends.

The table lists this clonotype with many counts. The chain has TRBV12-3 or TRBV12-4 and TRBJ1-3, with D possibly being TRBD1 (5 bases). The V end was cut by 6 bases, the J end by 4 bases, with 16 bases between. The CDR3 is 15 amino acids. The CDR3 DNA reads TGTGCCAGCAGCTACCGCAGGGTGAGGGGAAACACCATATATTTT. Its translation: CASSYRRVRGNTIYF.

Ten or more counts support this clonotype. This chain joins TRBV24-1 and TRBJ2-1, with D possibly matching TRBD2 (6 bases). This CDR3 is built from 14 residues. The V and J ends lost 7 bases and 10 bases respectively, with 19 bases between them. Germline-derived CDR1 and CDR2 are KGHDR and SFDVKD. CDR3 sequence reads: CATSAGLAVGEQFF. The DNA of the CDR3 is TGTGCCACCAGCGCGGGACTCGCCGTTGGGGAGCAGTTCTTC.

This chain uses TRBV7-2 with TRBJ1-6; no clear D. Germline CDR1 is SGHTA and CDR2 is FQGNSA. This CDR3 comprises 13 residues. The V end was cut by 5 bases, the J end by 7 bases, with 9 bases between. This chain's CDR3 is CASSQTSNSPLHF. The CDR3 bases are TGTGCCAGCAGCCAAACTTCCAATTCACCCCTCCACTTT.

This clonotype was counted at least ten times. The chain has TRBV5-1 and TRBJ2-2; the D gene is possibly TRBD2 (6 bases). V lost 3 bases, J lost 1 base, and 10 bases lay in between. The CDR3 has 15 residues. The germline gives CDR1 SGHRS, CDR2 YFSETQ. The CDR3 spells CASSWGTLNTGELFF. In nucleotides, the CDR3 is TGCGCCAGCAGCTGGGGGACTTTGAACACCGGGGAGCTGTTTTTT.

In this sample, this clonotype turned up many times. This chain links TRBV11-2 with TRBJ2-3; 9 bases map to TRBD1. The CDR3 totals 17 residues. Looked up from germline, CDR1 is SGHAT and CDR2 is FQNNGV. Germline trimming cut 3 bases from V and 3 bases from J; bases unmatched to any gene: 10. CDR3 sequence: CASSLVFGTGITDTQYF. The CDR3 DNA follows: TGTGCCAGCAGCTTGGTTTTCGGGACAGGGATAACAGATACGCAGTATTTT.

This clonotype was seen repeatedly, ten times or more. The genes are TRBV5-5 and TRBJ1-1; D ambiguous. V was trimmed by 3 bases and J by 1 base, leaving 13 bases between them. This CDR3 spans 15 amino acids. Germline V gene data show CDR1 as SGHKS and CDR2 as YYEKEE (reference sequence). CDR3 coding DNA: TGTGCCAGCAGCTCGCCTTTTGCAGCGAACACTGAAGCTTTCTTT. It specifies CASSSPFAANTEAFF.

This clonotype was found many times. The chain couples TRBV20-1 to TRBJ2-2, with D perhaps TRBD2 (5 bases). Per germline, CDR1 DFQATT and CDR2 SNEGSKA (reference sequence). The CDR3 is 17 amino acids. V was clipped by 2 bases and J by 0 bases, with 16 bases between them. CDR3 loop: CSARTVGERPNTGELFF. Written as DNA, the CDR3 is TGCAGTGCTAGAACAGTGGGAGAGCGCCCGAACACCGGGGAGCTGTTTTTT.

In its sample, this clonotype was seen many times. This chain joins TRBV11-2 and TRBJ1-6; no reliable D call. This CDR3 is built from 15 residues. The V end lost 5 bases, the J end lost 0 bases, and 8 bases lay between the germline ends. Germline CDR1 SGHAT, CDR2 FQNNGV. The CDR3: CASSPRSSYNSPLHF. The CDR3 nucleotides read TGTGCCAGCAGCCCTCGGAGCTCCTATAATTCACCCCTCCACTTT.

This clonotype was recorded many times. The rearrangement joins TRBV2 to TRBJ1-1; D gene unclear. The ends were cut back, 6 bases at V and 1 base at J, with 15 bases in the middle. Germline CDR1 reads SNHLY; CDR2 reads FYNNEI. The CDR3 length is 15 residues. In nucleotides, the CDR3 is TGTGCCAGCAGGGAGGGTTCACCTCAGAACACTGAAGCTTTCTTT. It codes for CASREGSPQNTEAFF. Drawing the rest from reference TRBV2 and TRBJ1-1, the complete variable domain is EPEVTQTPSHQVTQMGQEVILRCVPISNHLYFYWYRQILGQKVEFLVSFYNNEISEKSEIFDDQFSVERPDGSNFTLKIRSTKLEDSAMYFCASREGSPQNTEAFFGQGTRLTVV.

This clonotype showed up many times. The chain has TRBV5-1 and TRBJ1-2; D is perhaps TRBD1 (5 bases). This CDR3 region has 15 residues. V lost 0 bases to trimming and J lost 1 base, with 10 bases between them. In germline, CDR1 is SGHRS, CDR2 YFSETQ. CDR3 loop: CASSLVQGRNYGYTF. The CDR3 DNA sequence: TGCGCCAGCAGCTTGGTCCAGGGACGTAACTATGGCTACACCTTC.

This clonotype was seen ten or more times. The gene calls are TRBV18 and TRBJ2-1, with D possibly being TRBD2 (6 bases). Trimming removed 3 bases from V and 13 bases from J, with 13 bases in between. Germline assignment: CDR1 KGHSH and CDR2 LQKENI. CDR3 length: 12 residues. The CDR3 here is CASSPVGGVQFF. The DNA of the CDR3 is TGTGCCAGCTCACCCGTCGGAGGGGTCCAGTTCTTC.

The table lists this clonotype with many counts. The rearrangement uses TRBV6-2 or TRBV6-3 and TRBJ2-6; the D call may be TRBD1 or TRBD2 (5 bases each). The CDR3 contains 14 residues. V lost 6 bases and J 13 bases, leaving 19 bases between the germline ends. From germline, CDR1 is MNHEY and CDR2 SVGEGT. Here the CDR3 DNA reads TGTGCCAGCAGACACCCCGGGGCTGGTTTAGTCCTGACTTTC. It translates to CASRHPGAGLVLTF.

This clonotype was picked up many times. V and J are TRBV6-5 and TRBJ2-4; D is ambiguous. The CDR3 is 15 residues long. V was cut by 2 bases and J by 0 bases, with 8 bases left in between. CDR1 and CDR2 (germline): MNHEY, SVGAGI. CDR3 DNA: TGTGCCAGCAGTTACGCCCCCCCAGCCAAAAACATTCAGTACTTC. Protein product: CASSYAPPAKNIQYF.

Many counts were recorded for this clonotype. V gene TRBV28 combines with J gene TRBJ1-1, with a tentative D call TRBD1 (6 bases). The CDR3 sequence is 12 residues long. Germline assignment: CDR1 MDHEN and CDR2 SYDVKM. Trimming took 3 bases from V and 10 from J, leaving 12 bases between them. In nucleotides, the CDR3 is TGTGCCAGCAGTTTTTCCCAGGGGAGAGCTTTCTTT. Protein product: CASSFSQGRAFF.

This clonotype has a count of ten or more. The chain carries TRBV20-1 and TRBJ2-5; the D gene is possibly TRBD2 (6 bases). The V gene lost 5 bases and the J gene lost 0 bases, with 19 bases spanning the gap. CDR1 is DFQATT and CDR2 is SNEGSKA in the germline V gene (reference sequence). CDR3 length: 16 residues. CDR3 coding DNA: TGCAGTGCTGGCCGTAGCGGAGGGGCGTACCAAGAGACCCAGTACTTC. Its protein is CSAGRSGGAYQETQYF.

This clonotype showed up many times. V gene TRBV7-2 combines with J gene TRBJ1-4; no definite D call. The V end lost 5 bases, the J end lost 8 bases, and 12 bases lay between the germline ends. Germline V gene sequence: CDR1 SGHTA, CDR2 FQGNSA. This CDR3 contains 13 residues. The CDR3: CASSPPPGEKLFF. The CDR3 DNA sequence: TGTGCCAGCAGCCCCCCCCCGGGGGAAAAACTGTTTTTT. Based on the CDR3 plus reference TRBV7-2 and TRBJ1-4, the full variable domain is GAGVSQSPSNKVTEKGKDVELRCDPISGHTALYWYRQSLGQGLEFLIYFQGNSAPDKSGLPSDRFSAERTGGSVSTLTIQRTQQEDSAVYLCASSPPPGEKLFFGSGTQLSVL.

This clonotype was seen many times. V is TRBV6-5 and J is TRBJ1-5; D gene ambiguous. CDR3 length: 13 amino acids. Germline V CDR1 and CDR2: MNHEY, SVGAGI. Trimming left V 7 bases short and J 3 bases short, with 10 bases between. CDR3: CASTPGYNQPQHF. The CDR3 bases are TGTGCCAGCACGCCAGGATACAATCAGCCCCAGCATTTT.

This clonotype occurred many times. This chain joins TRBV7-2 and TRBJ2-2; weak D call: TRBD2 (6 bases). CDR3 length: 15 amino acids. Per the germline V gene, CDR1 is SGHTA and CDR2 is FQGNSA. The V and J ends lost 5 bases and 5 bases respectively, with 15 bases between them. The CDR3 loop is CASSDSGLPTGELFF. Written as DNA, the CDR3 is TGTGCCAGCAGCGACTCGGGACTCCCGACCGGGGAGCTGTTTTTT.

This clonotype has a count of ten or more. The genes are TRBV7-9 and TRBJ1-2; the D is unclear. V was trimmed by 5 bases and J by 2 bases, leaving 9 bases between them. Per the germline V gene, CDR1 is SEHNR and CDR2 is FQNEAQ (reference sequence). CDR3 length: 13 residues. The chain's CDR3 is CASSPSPNYGYTF. CDR3 coding DNA: TGTGCCAGCAGCCCAAGCCCAAACTATGGCTACACCTTC.

As to this clonotype: A single base separates this from a much larger clone, so it may be a read error. CDR3 DNA: TGTGCCAGCAGCCTCCGGGACGCCGGAGGGGAGCATTACTTC. This gives the protein CASSLRDAGGEHYF. V is TRBV7-9 and J is TRBJ2-7; possible D gene TRBD2, 6 bases. Per germline, CDR1 SEHNR and CDR2 FQNEAQ (reference sequence). This CDR3 contains 14 residues.

This clonotype was recorded many times. The genes are TRBV5-6 and TRBJ2-1, with D possibly TRBD1 on 6 matching bases. The CDR3 loop spans 11 amino acids. Germline loops: CDR1 SGHDT, CDR2 YYEEEE. Trimming removed 1 base from V and 14 bases from J, with 10 bases in between. The CDR3 DNA is TGTGCCAGCAGCTTGATGAAGGGGGAGTTCTTC. Amino acid sequence: CASSLMKGEFF.

This clonotype showed up many times. The genes are TRBV11-2 and TRBJ1-1, with D tentatively TRBD1 (5 bases). The CDR3 consists of 13 residues. CDR1 is SGHAT and CDR2 is FQNNGV in the germline V gene. V dropped 0 bases and J dropped 6 bases, with 8 bases sitting between them. CDR3 in amino acids: CASSLDRGAEAFF. In DNA form, the CDR3 reads TGTGCCAGCAGCTTAGATCGGGGGGCTGAAGCTTTCTTT. The whole variable domain, remainder taken from reference TRBV11-2 and TRBJ1-1, is EAGVAQSPRYKIIEKRQSVAFWCNPISGHATLYWYQQILGQGPKLLIQFQNNGVVDDSQLPKDRFSAERLKGVDSTLKIQPAKLEDSAVYLCASSLDRGAEAFFGQGTRLTVV.

Comment on this clonotype: Being one base from a much bigger clone, this may be a read error. The chain has TRBV10-3 and TRBJ2-7, with D possibly being TRBD1 (6 bases). Germline V gene data show CDR1 as ENHRY and CDR2 as SYGVKD. CDR3 length equals 13 residues. The CDR3, as DNA: TGTACCATCAAGGGGGAGAGCTCCTACGAGCAGTACTTC. It translates to CTIKGESSYEQYF.

This clonotype was counted only a few times. This chain connects TRBV6-6 to TRBJ2-7; 8 bases agree with TRBD2. There are 17 residues in the CDR3. Germline trimming cut 0 bases from V and 5 bases from J; bases unmatched to any gene: 12. CDR1 is MNHNY, CDR2 SVGAGI, per germline (reference sequence). The CDR3 protein is CASSYSSPSGSSHEQYF. DNA for the CDR3: TGTGCCAGCAGTTACTCGAGCCCGAGCGGGAGTAGCCACGAGCAGTACTTC.

This clonotype was detected many times. The gene calls are TRBV5-1 and TRBJ2-5; D assignment may be TRBD1 or TRBD2 (5 bases each). This CDR3 spans 14 amino acids. Germline-derived CDR1 and CDR2 are SGHRS and YFSETQ. With 4 bases removed from V and 3 bases from J, the gap between germline ends came to 13 bases. The CDR3 nucleotides are TGCGCCAGCAGCCCCCGGGACCAGAAAGAGACCCAGTACTTC. Its protein is CASSPRDQKETQYF. The entire variable domain, with the rest obtained from reference TRBV5-1 and TRBJ2-5, is as follows: KAGVTQTPRYLIKTRGQQVTLSCSPISGHRSVSWYQQTPGQGLQFLFEYFSETQRNKGNFPGRFSGRQFSNSRSEMNVSTLELGDSALYLCASSPRDQKETQYFGPGTRLLVL.

This clonotype was observed many times. V gene TRBV12-3 or TRBV12-4 combines with J gene TRBJ1-4; D is possibly TRBD1 (5 bases). CDR3 length equals 14 residues. Trimming removed 6 bases at V and 4 bases at J, with 12 bases between. CDR3 sequence: CASSPDRINEKLFF. CDR3 in DNA: TGTGCCAGCAGCCCCGACAGAATTAATGAAAAACTGTTTTTT.